This T cell receptor (beta chain) emerged from a study of blood T cell repertoires in COVID-19. The CDR3 runs to 15 residues. CDR1 is MNHEY and CDR2 is SVGAGI in the germline V gene. Trimming stripped 5 bases from V and 4 bases from J, with 17 bases between. The table came from immunoSEQ multiplex PCR; TCRdb's copy has only in-frame clones and leaves some out. The table includes some 360,000 clones, roughly 86% detected once. This clone is a singleton in its sample. What was sequenced was peripheral blood. V usage is TRBV6-5 and J usage is TRBJ1-1; weak D call: TRBD1 (6 bases). The sequence was obtained from a woman aged 55-70 years with COVID-19, enrolled during active disease. The CDR3 DNA sequence: TGTGCCAGCAGTCCCTGGGTAGGGGGTGTCACTGAAGCTTTCTTT. Residues: CASSPWVGGVTEAFF.